The subject of this entry is one T cell receptor (beta chain). Its antigen is still unknown. The multiple sclerosis controls, all treatment-naive patients, had relapsing-remitting disease that was stable or active. While CD8+ and CD4+ T cells were isolated negatively, TEMRA cells were enriched by FACS. The sample comes from a study of CD8 T cells in Susac syndrome. Notes on the study in general: A relatively small number of individuals underwent TCR sequencing and HLA analysis.

Random hexamers primed reverse transcription of about 0.45 to 1 ug RNA. immunoSEQ multiplex PCR amplified TCR beta CDR3 across 54 Vbeta, 13 Jbeta. Using its own MiXCR run on the immunoSEQ multiplex PCR reads, TCRdb lists one record per CDR3 protein. The repertoire consists of some 140,000 distinct CDR3 sequences, with around nine tenths occurring once and the leading ten covering around 0.24%. The CDR3 is 13 residues long. V trimming: 8 bases; J trimming: 9 bases; junction bases outside the gene matches: 2. The V gene's germline CDR1 is MNHEY and CDR2 SMNVEV (reference sequence). The sequence was collected from a human donor with multiple sclerosis. J is TRBJ2-1 and V is TRBV27, with 15 bases aligning to TRBD2. Sequencing was done on a sample of CD8+ T cells from PBMCs. The CDR3 bases are TGTGCCAGCGGACTAGCGGGAGGGGGTGAGCAGTTCTTC. Its translation is CASGLAGGGEQFF.